Presented here are 6 T cell receptor beta chains from one specimen sequenced in a study of blood T cell repertoires in COVID-19. The assay was immunoSEQ multiplex PCR, and TCRdb's table has in-frame clones only and misses some. Of about 300,000 clones in the sample, about four fifths are singletons; the top ten hold more than 1.1%. Sequencing input: peripheral blood. The receptors shown here come from a human donor with COVID-19, enrolled during active disease. The donor label of this sample is uncertain.

This sequence joins TRBV5-4 and TRBJ2-7; 12 bases agree with TRBD2. The ends lost 3 bases at V and 3 bases at J; junction bases unmatched: 16. The CDR3 is made up of 19 amino acids. CDR1 and CDR2 (germline): SGHNT, YYREEE (reference sequence). CDR3 protein: CASSSGLAGQQIGLYEQYF. The CDR3 DNA reads TGTGCCAGCAGCTCGGGACTAGCGGGTCAACAAATCGGGCTCTACGAGCAGTACTTC. The full variable domain, in which reference TRBV5-4 and TRBJ2-7 provide the parts outside the CDR3, is ETGVTQSPTHLIKTRGQQVTLRCSSQSGHNTVSWYQQALGQGPQFIFQYYREEENGRGNFPPRFSGLQFPNYSSELNVNALELDDSALYLCASSSGLAGQQIGLYEQYFGPGTRLTVT.

This chain uses TRBV19 with TRBJ1-1; 7 positions agree with TRBD1. The ends lost 8 bases at V and 3 bases at J; junction bases unmatched: 12. Germline V CDR1 and CDR2: LNHDA, SQIVND (reference sequence). CDR3 length: 15 amino acids. The CDR3 DNA reads as TGTGCCAGTGGTAACGGACAGGTCGGGTACACTGAAGCTTTCTTT. Translating it yields CASGNGQVGYTEAFF.

This clone was counted a few times. This chain connects TRBV2 to TRBJ1-1, with D unresolved. Trimming cost V 7 bases and J 8 bases, with 20 bases left between them. CDR1 is SNHLY, CDR2 FYNNEI, per germline. The CDR3 has 14 amino acids. The CDR3 is CASTPSGAAGEAFF. As DNA, the CDR3 is TGTGCCAGCACCCCTTCGGGAGCGGCGGGAGAAGCTTTCTTT.

The chain has TRBV5-1 and TRBJ2-5; 12 bases line up with TRBD2. Per germline, CDR1 SGHRS and CDR2 YFSETQ. CDR3 size: 15 residues. The ends lost 4 bases at V and 5 bases at J; junction bases unmatched: 6. The CDR3 loop is CASSTRLAGAETQYF. Written as DNA, the CDR3 is TGCGCCAGCAGCACCCGACTAGCGGGAGCCGAGACCCAGTACTTC.

Only one count was recorded for this clone. This chain connects TRBV5-5 to TRBJ2-1; D is unresolved. The germline V and J ends were trimmed by 6 bases and 2 bases, with 18 bases remaining between them. CDR1 is SGHKS and CDR2 is YYEKEE in the germline V gene (reference sequence). This CDR3 contains 16 residues. CDR3 nucleotides: TGTGCCAGCACCGCAGATCTGGGCCTCGCCTACAATGAGCAGTTCTTC. Translation: CASTADLGLAYNEQFF.

This rearrangement joins TRBV10-3 to TRBJ1-5, with D unresolved. Per germline, CDR1 ENHRY and CDR2 SYGVKD. The CDR3 contains 14 residues. V was pared by 2 bases and J by 4 bases, with 9 bases between. Here the CDR3 DNA reads TGTGCCATCAGTGAGGATATTACTAATCAGCCCCAGCATTTT. Translating it yields CAISEDITNQPQHF.